This TCR beta chain is drawn from a study of blood T cell repertoires in COVID-19. TCRdb's copy holds only in-frame clones and misses some; the assay was immunoSEQ multiplex PCR. The sample shows over 150,000 clones, roughly 86% of them seen only once. Germline CDR1 is DFQATT and CDR2 is SNEGSKA (reference sequence). V was clipped by 5 bases and J by 9 bases, with 13 bases between them. This CDR3 comprises 11 residues. This chain links TRBV20-1 with TRBJ1-2; tentative D call: TRBD1 (5 bases). Sequenced sample: peripheral blood. This clonotype was obtained from a woman older than 75 with COVID-19, enrolled during active disease. The CDR3 bases are TGCAGTGCTGCCATAGGGGAAAGCTACACCTTC. It is translated as CSAAIGESYTF.